This entry concerns a single T cell receptor (beta chain). These data belong to a study of ipilimumab plus nivolumab after autologous stem cell transplantation. Study information: A median of roughly eight nivolumab and 4 to 6 ipilimumab doses were given.

Starting 14 to 28 days after autologous transplant, ipilimumab 1 mg/kg was given. Through week 26, nivolumab 3 mg/kg IV was given weeks 1, 4, 7, 10, then biweekly. Using immunoSEQ multiplex PCR, the repertoire was profiled, and TCRdb retains in-frame clones only, with some absent. The table records tens of thousands of clones, approximately 73% of them present only once. The CDR3 extends over 14 amino acids. Germline V gene lookup returns CDR1 SGHTA and CDR2 FQGTGA. Trimming cost V 6 bases and J 6 bases; bases outside gene matches: 4. The sample consisted of PBMCs, taken in a trial of ipilimumab plus nivolumab as post-transplant consolidation. This TCR was recovered from a male donor with diffuse large B-cell lymphoma. The chain links TRBV7-3 to TRBJ2-1; 11 positions match TRBD2. The CDR3 DNA sequence: TGTGCCAGCAGACCTAGCGGGGGGTCCAATGAGCAGTTCTTC. Translating it yields CASRPSGGSNEQFF. The whole variable domain, filled in from reference TRBV7-3 and TRBJ2-1, reads GAGVSQTPSNKVTEKGKYVELRCDPISGHTALYWYRQSLGQGPEFLIYFQGTGAADDSGLPNDRFFAVRPEGSVSTLKIQRTERGDSAVYLCASRPSGGSNEQFFGPGTRLTVL.